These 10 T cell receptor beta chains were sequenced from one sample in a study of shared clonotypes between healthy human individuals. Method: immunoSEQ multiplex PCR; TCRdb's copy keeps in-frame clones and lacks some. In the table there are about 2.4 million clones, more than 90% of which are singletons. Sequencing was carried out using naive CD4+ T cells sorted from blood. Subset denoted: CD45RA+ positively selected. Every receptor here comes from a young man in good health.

CDR3 protein: CASSSADNNEQFF. The CDR3 nucleotides read TGTGCCAGCAGTTCCGCCGACAACAATGAGCAGTTCTTC. The chain joins TRBV27 to TRBJ2-1; no definite D call. The V end lost 4 bases, the J end lost 5 bases, and 9 bases lay between the germline ends. In germline, CDR1 is MNHEY, CDR2 SMNVEV (reference sequence). CDR3 length equals 13 residues.

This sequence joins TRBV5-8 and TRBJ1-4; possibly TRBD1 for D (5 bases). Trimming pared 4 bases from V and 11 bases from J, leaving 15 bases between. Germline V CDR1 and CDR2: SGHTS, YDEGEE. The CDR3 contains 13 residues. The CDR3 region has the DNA TGTGCCAGCAGCGTCCCGGGACGGATTAAACTGTTTTTT. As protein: CASSVPGRIKLFF. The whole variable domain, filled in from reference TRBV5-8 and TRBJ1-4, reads EAGVTQSPTHLIKTRGQQATLRCSPISGHTSVYWYQQALGLGLQFLLWYDEGEERNRGNFPPRFSGRQFPNYSSELNVNALELEDSALYLCASSVPGRIKLFFGSGTQLSVL.

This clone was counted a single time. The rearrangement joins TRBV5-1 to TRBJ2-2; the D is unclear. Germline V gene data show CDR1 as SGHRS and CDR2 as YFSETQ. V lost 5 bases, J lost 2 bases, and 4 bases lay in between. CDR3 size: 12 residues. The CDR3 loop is CASRANTGELFF. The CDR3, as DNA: TGCGCCAGCAGAGCAAACACCGGGGAGCTGTTTTTT.

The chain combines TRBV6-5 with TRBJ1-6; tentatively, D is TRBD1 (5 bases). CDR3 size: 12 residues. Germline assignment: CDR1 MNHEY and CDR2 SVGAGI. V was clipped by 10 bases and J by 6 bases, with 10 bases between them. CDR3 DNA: TGTGCCACCAGACAGTTTAATTCACCCCTCCACTTT. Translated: CATRQFNSPLHF.

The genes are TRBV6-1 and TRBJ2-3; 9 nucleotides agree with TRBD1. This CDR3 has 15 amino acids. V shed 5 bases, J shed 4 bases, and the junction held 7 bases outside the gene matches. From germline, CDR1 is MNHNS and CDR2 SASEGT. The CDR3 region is CASSLLQGAADTQYF. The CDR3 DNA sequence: TGTGCCAGCAGTCTTCTACAGGGGGCTGCAGATACGCAGTATTTT.

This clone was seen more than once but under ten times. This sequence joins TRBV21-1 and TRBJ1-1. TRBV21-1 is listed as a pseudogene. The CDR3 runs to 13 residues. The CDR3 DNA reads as TGTGCCAGCAGCAGGGCGGGGGACACTGAAGCTTTCTTT. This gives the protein CASSRAGDTEAFF.

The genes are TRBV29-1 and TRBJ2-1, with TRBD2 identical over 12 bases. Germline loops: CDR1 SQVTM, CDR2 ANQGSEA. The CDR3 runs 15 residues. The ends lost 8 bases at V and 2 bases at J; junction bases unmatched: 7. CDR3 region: CSLRTSGTAYNEQFF. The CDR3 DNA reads TGCAGCCTTAGGACTAGCGGGACCGCCTACAATGAGCAGTTCTTC.

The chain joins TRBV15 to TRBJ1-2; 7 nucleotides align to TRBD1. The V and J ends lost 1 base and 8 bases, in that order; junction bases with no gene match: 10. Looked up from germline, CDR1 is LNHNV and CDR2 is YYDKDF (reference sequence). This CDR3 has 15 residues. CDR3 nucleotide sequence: TGTGCCACCAGCAGAGCCGAGACAGGGAGAGGAGGCTACACCTTC. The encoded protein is CATSRAETGRGGYTF.

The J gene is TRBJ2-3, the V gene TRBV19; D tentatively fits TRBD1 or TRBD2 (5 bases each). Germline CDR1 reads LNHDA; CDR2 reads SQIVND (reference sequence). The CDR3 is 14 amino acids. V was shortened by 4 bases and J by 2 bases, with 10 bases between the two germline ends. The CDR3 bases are TGTGCCAGTAGTACGTGGGACCTCACAGATACGCAGTATTTT. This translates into CASSTWDLTDTQYF.

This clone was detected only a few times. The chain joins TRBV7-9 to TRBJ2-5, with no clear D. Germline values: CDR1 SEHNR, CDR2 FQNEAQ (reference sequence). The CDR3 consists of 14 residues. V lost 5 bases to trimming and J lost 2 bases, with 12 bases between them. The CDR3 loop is CASSKSSVQETQYF. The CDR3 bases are TGTGCCAGCAGCAAAAGTTCAGTTCAAGAGACCCAGTACTTC.